Given below is one TCR beta chain in context. Its antigen is currently unknown. The CDR3 runs 14 residues. V lost 6 bases to trimming and J lost 10 bases; unmatched junction nucleotides: 8. CDR1 and CDR2 (germline): SGHAT, FQNNGV. The data were taken from a study of T-cell memory formation after mild COVID-19. Across the whole study: The study found TCR clusters largely donor specific. Study-wide results and limits: Contracting clones from day 15 to 85 had balanced CD4/CD8; later expanders favoured CD4+. Day 37-peaking second-wave clones had unconfirmed SARS-CoV-2 specificity.

A 5'RACE reaction primed in the constant segment made cDNA libraries of TCR alpha and TCR beta, and these carried sample barcodes and UMIs. MiXCR, applied by TCRdb to the 5' RACE reads, yields one record per CDR3 protein. The sample yields nearly 110,000 distinct CDR3 sequences, approximately 15% seen once. Sequencing used PBMCs or a T cell subset sorted from them (not recorded which). The chain uses TRBV11-2 and TRBJ2-1, with 11 positions matching TRBD2. The sequence was obtained from a man younger than 35 who had mild COVID-19 (a few samples of this study predate the infection). Cell type and time point are not known. This chain's CDR3 is CASRTSGVTKEQFF. The CDR3 DNA reads as TGTGCCAGCAGGACTAGCGGGGTCACGAAGGAGCAGTTCTTC.